One and the same sample provided the 4 T cell receptor beta chains below, sequenced in a study of cytomegalovirus exposure and HLA in healthy donors. The PCR contained 60 Vbeta and 13 Jbeta primers. Some clones are missing from TCRdb's copy, which holds only in-frame ones; the method was immunoSEQ multiplex PCR. The sample records about 200,000 clones, more than 60% being singletons. The specimen sequenced was PBMCs. These receptors were collected from a girl between 2 and 10 years old in good health and CMV-seronegative.

The V call is TRBV30, the J call TRBJ1-5; 9 nucleotides line up with TRBD1. The germline V gene encodes CDR1 GTSNPN and CDR2 SVGIG (reference sequence). The CDR3 loop spans 14 amino acids. V trimming: 4 bases; J trimming: 9 bases; junction bases outside the gene matches: 10. The CDR3 protein is CAWKGTGTAWPQHF. The CDR3 DNA is TGTGCCTGGAAAGGGACAGGGACGGCATGGCCCCAGCATTTT.

The chain combines TRBV19 with TRBJ1-2; 7 nucleotides align to TRBD1. This CDR3 region has 16 residues. Losses at the gene ends were 5 bases for V and 3 bases for J; bases not matched to a gene: 12. Germline V gene lookup returns CDR1 LNHDA and CDR2 SQIVND (reference sequence). CDR3 bases: TGTGCCAGTAGTGCCCGGACAGGTCAGCCCTACTATGGCTACACCTTC. Amino acids: CASSARTGQPYYGYTF.

This clone was observed once. The chain employs TRBV6-6 and TRBJ1-2; no reliable D call. The germline V gene has CDR1 MNHNY and CDR2 SVGAGI (reference sequence). This CDR3 is built from 10 residues. Trimming removed 6 bases from V and 6 bases from J, with 5 bases in between. This CDR3 reads CASRQDGYTF. CDR3 DNA sequence: TGTGCCAGCAGGCAGGATGGCTACACCTTC.

The V gene is TRBV6-5, the J gene TRBJ2-7, with TRBD1 identical over 10 bases. With 7 bases clipped from V and 0 bases from J, the junction kept 6 bases outside the gene matches. CDR3 length: 15 amino acids. In germline, CDR1 is MNHEY, CDR2 SVGAGI. The CDR3 spells CASTTRDRGSYEQYF. The CDR3 DNA reads as TGTGCCAGCACGACTAGGGACAGGGGCTCCTACGAGCAGTACTTC.